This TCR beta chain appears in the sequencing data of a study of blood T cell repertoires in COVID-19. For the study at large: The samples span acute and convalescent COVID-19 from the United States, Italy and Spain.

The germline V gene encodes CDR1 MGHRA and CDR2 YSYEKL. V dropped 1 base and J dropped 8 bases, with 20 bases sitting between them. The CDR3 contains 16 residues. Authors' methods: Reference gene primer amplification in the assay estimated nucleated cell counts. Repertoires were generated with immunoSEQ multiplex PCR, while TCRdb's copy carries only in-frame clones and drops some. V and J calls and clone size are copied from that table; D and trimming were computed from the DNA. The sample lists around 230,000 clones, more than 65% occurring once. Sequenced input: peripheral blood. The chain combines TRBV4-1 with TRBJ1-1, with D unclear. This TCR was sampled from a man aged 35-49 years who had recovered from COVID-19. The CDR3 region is CASSQGSGSWALEAFF. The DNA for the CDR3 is TGCGCCAGCAGCCAAGGATCGGGGAGCTGGGCTTTAGAAGCTTTCTTT.